Following are 18 T cell receptor beta chains from one sample sequenced in a study of blood T cell repertoires in COVID-19. TCRdb's table, derived via immunoSEQ multiplex PCR, lists solely in-frame clones and lacks some. The data contain approximately 250,000 clones, 84% of them singletons. Material for sequencing was peripheral blood. The receptor set was obtained from a man aged 35 to 55 who had recovered from COVID-19.

V usage is TRBV14 and J usage is TRBJ2-5; D possibly corresponds to TRBD2 (5 bases). Germline V gene sequence: CDR1 SGHDN, CDR2 FVKESK. The CDR3 has 13 amino acids. The V and J ends lost 5 bases and 1 base respectively, with 8 bases between them. The CDR3 sequence: CASSSGFQETQYF. CDR3 bases: TGTGCCAGCAGCTCGGGATTCCAAGAGACCCAGTACTTC.

The rearrangement uses TRBV16 and TRBJ1-5; tentatively, D is TRBD1 (6 bases). The ends were cut back, 4 bases at V and 1 base at J, with 14 bases in the middle. The CDR3 has 16 amino acids. Germline V lookup: CDR1 KGHSY, CDR2 FQNENV. The CDR3 region has the DNA TGTGCCAGCAGCCCGGTACAGGGCTTGAGCAATCAGCCCCAGCATTTT. Its protein product is CASSPVQGLSNQPQHF.

The chain employs TRBV11-2 and TRBJ2-2; D remains unclear. V gave up 5 bases and J gave up 4 bases, with 11 bases separating them. The CDR3 spans 14 residues. Germline V gene data show CDR1 as SGHAT and CDR2 as FQNNGV. The CDR3: CASSAPEVTGELFF. The DNA of the CDR3 is TGTGCCAGCAGCGCGCCAGAGGTCACCGGGGAGCTGTTTTTT.

V is TRBV7-2 and J is TRBJ2-7; maybe TRBD2 (6 bases). The CDR3 contains 16 residues. V was clipped by 0 bases and J by 3 bases, with 15 bases between them. Germline CDR1 is SGHTA and CDR2 is FQGNSA. The CDR3 protein is CASSLAAGGSLYEQYF. CDR3 bases: TGTGCCAGCAGCTTAGCGGCCGGGGGAAGCCTCTACGAGCAGTACTTC.

The chain links TRBV19 to TRBJ2-3, with 7 bases fitting TRBD1. V was pared by 6 bases and J by 1 base, with 4 bases of the junction left unmatched. Germline loops: CDR1 LNHDA, CDR2 SQIVND (reference sequence). CDR3 size: 14 residues. The chain's CDR3 is CASRTQGGTDTQYF. DNA of the CDR3: TGTGCCAGTAGGACCCAGGGGGGCACAGATACGCAGTATTTT.

The CDR3 coding sequence is TGTGCCAGCTCACCGGCCGGGACAGGGGAGGCTTTCTTT. This sequence encodes CASSPAGTGEAFF. The V call is TRBV18, the J call TRBJ1-1; 10 nucleotides line up with TRBD1. CDR3 size: 13 residues. V dropped 3 bases and J dropped 11; count of bases not matched to a gene: 6. In germline, CDR1 is KGHSH, CDR2 LQKENI.

The V call is TRBV5-1, the J call TRBJ2-1; 8 nucleotides agree with TRBD2. Germline CDR1 is SGHRS and CDR2 is YFSETQ. CDR3 length equals 18 residues. The junction had 13 bases not matched to a gene; V was cut back by 3 bases and J by 2 bases. The CDR3 DNA reads TGCGCCAGCAGCTGGGATAGGACGACTAGCGCCGCCTACAATGAGCAGTTCTTC. Residues: CASSWDRTTSAAYNEQFF.

This clone was seen only a few times. The rearrangement joins TRBV6-5 to TRBJ2-7; TRBD2 agrees at 7 bases. J gave up 5 bases and V 2 bases, and 3 bases lay outside the gene matches. The CDR3 has 13 residues. Germline lookup yields CDR1 MNHEY and CDR2 SVGAGI. The CDR3 bases are TGTGCCAGCAGTTACCTGGGAGGGCACGAGCAGTACTTC. Protein sequence: CASSYLGGHEQYF.

This chain uses TRBV12-5 with TRBJ1-5; TRBD1 agrees at 9 bases. Germline V gene data show CDR1 as LGHNT and CDR2 as FRNRAP. The CDR3 is 14 residues long. The V and J ends lost 6 bases and 4 bases, in that order; junction bases with no gene match: 4. CDR3 sequence: CASGWGQGNQPQHF. The CDR3 DNA is TGTGCTAGTGGCTGGGGACAGGGAAATCAGCCCCAGCATTTT.

The chain combines TRBV27 with TRBJ2-3, with 10 bases lining up with TRBD1. This CDR3 region has 15 residues. Looked up from germline, CDR1 is MNHEY and CDR2 is SMNVEV (reference sequence). Germline trimming cut 4 bases from V and 4 bases from J; bases unmatched to any gene: 5. The CDR3 protein is CASSSGTGVADTQYF. The DNA for the CDR3 is TGTGCCAGCAGTTCAGGGACAGGGGTAGCAGATACGCAGTATTTT.

The genes are TRBV29-1 and TRBJ2-3, with 10 bases lining up with TRBD1. Germline values: CDR1 SQVTM, CDR2 ANQGSEA. Trimming at V came to 7 bases and at J to 3 bases, leaving 4 bases not matched to a gene. The length of the CDR3 is 13 residues. In DNA, the CDR3 is TGCAGCGGCCGACAGGGGGCAACAGATACGCAGTATTTT. Translation gives CSGRQGATDTQYF.

The chain combines TRBV2 with TRBJ2-3; possible D gene TRBD1, 6 bases. V lost 7 bases, J lost 4 bases, and 12 bases lay in between. Germline lookup yields CDR1 SNHLY and CDR2 FYNNEI. The CDR3 length is 13 residues. CDR3 sequence (DNA): TGTGCCAGCAACGGGCAGGGGCCAGATACGCAGTATTTT. Its translation is CASNGQGPDTQYF.

The rearrangement uses TRBV9 and TRBJ1-4; D gene uncertain. Trimming removed 3 bases from V and 0 bases from J, with 15 bases in between. The CDR3 spans 17 residues. Germline lookup yields CDR1 SGDLS and CDR2 YYNGEE. In DNA form, the CDR3 reads TGTGCCAGCAGCGACTCGCTTGTCGGGGCAACTAATGAAAAACTGTTTTTT. Protein sequence: CASSDSLVGATNEKLFF.

The genes are TRBV9 and TRBJ2-7; unclear D gene. Germline V lookup: CDR1 SGDLS, CDR2 YYNGEE. The CDR3 has 14 residues. Trimming took 3 bases from V and 4 from J, leaving 14 bases between them. The CDR3 DNA reads TGTGCCAGCAGCGCCACCACTAATCAATACGAGCAGTACTTC. Its translation: CASSATTNQYEQYF.

The chain links TRBV11-2 to TRBJ2-4; a weak D match, TRBD2 (6 bases). Trimming shortened V by 3 bases and J by 3 bases, and 15 bases separated the two germline ends. CDR3 length: 16 residues. Germline V lookup: CDR1 SGHAT, CDR2 FQNNGV. In nucleotides, the CDR3 is TGTGCCAGCAGCTTTGGTTTCGGGGGTGGCAAAAACATTCAGTACTTC. Residues: CASSFGFGGGKNIQYF.

A single count supports this clone. V usage is TRBV5-1 and J usage is TRBJ1-2; D uncertain. This CDR3 has 15 residues. In germline, CDR1 is SGHRS, CDR2 YFSETQ. The germline V and J ends were trimmed by 0 bases and 2 bases, with 11 bases remaining between them. DNA of the CDR3: TGCGCCAGCAGCTTGGCTCTGCAGATGAACTATGGCTACACCTTC. Translation: CASSLALQMNYGYTF.

The chain carries TRBV30 and TRBJ2-7; a weak D match, TRBD1 (6 bases). Trimming removed 3 bases at V and 4 bases at J, with 19 bases between. The CDR3 runs to 15 residues. Germline CDR1 is GTSNPN and CDR2 is SVGIG (reference sequence). The CDR3 sequence is CAWSSKGEGEYEQYF. For the CDR3, the DNA is TGTGCCTGGAGCTCAAAGGGAGAGGGGGAATACGAGCAGTACTTC.

The V and J genes are TRBV6-2 or TRBV6-3 and TRBJ2-7; 8 bases are a match to TRBD2. V lost 4 bases, J lost 7 bases, and 15 bases stayed unmatched. Germline V CDR1 and CDR2: MNHEY, SVGEGT. This CDR3 spans 16 amino acids. CDR3 in DNA: TGTGCCAGCAGTTTCGCATTAGCGGGAAGGAGATGGGAGCAGTACTTC. The encoded protein is CASSFALAGRRWEQYF.